This T cell receptor beta chain was identified during a study of shared clonotypes between healthy human individuals. V was cut by 5 bases and J by 2 bases, with 13 bases left in between. CDR1 LNHDA and CDR2 SQIVND come from the germline V gene (reference sequence). CDR3 length equals 14 residues. Sequenced by immunoSEQ multiplex PCR; TCRdb stores in-frame clones only, minus some. The data contain about 2.4 million clones, 93% of them seen just once; the ten biggest clones take up 0.36%. This TCR derives from a man in his late teens or twenties in good health. Some clones in this sample may be carry-over from other donors' samples. The chain employs TRBV19 and TRBJ2-7, with TRBD2 as a possible D gene (5 bases). The specimen was naive CD4+ T cells from PBMCs. Subset noted: CD45RA+ positively selected. Here the CDR3 DNA reads TGTGCCAGTAGTGAGGGTCGGGATACCTACGAGCAGTACTTC. Translating gives CASSEGRDTYEQYF. Variable domain in full (rest from reference TRBV19 and TRBJ2-7): DGGITQSPKYLFRKEGQNVTLSCEQNLNHDAMYWYRQDPGQGLRLIYYSQIVNDFQKGDIAEGYSVSREKKESFPLTVTSAQKNPTAFYLCASSEGRDTYEQYFGPGTRLTVT.